The entry below describes one TCR beta chain. Antigen: not known. This sample stems from a study of beta chain features in type 1 diabetes. Study context: What patients shared with healthy donors was a similar profile of age, gender and cell yields.

The CDR3 has 15 residues. Germline-derived CDR1 and CDR2 are KGHSY and FQNENV. Trimming left V 1 base short and J 8 bases short, with 17 bases between. Investigators reverse transcribed all isolated RNA, so they sequenced expressed TCRB transcripts. Measured with immunoSEQ multiplex PCR; TCRdb has only the in-frame clones, and not every one. The sample records more than 250,000 clones, about a fifth being singletons. Study outcomes and limitations: When VDJ junctions were examined, type 1 diabetes patients showed fewer insertions and more deletions. TCRB CDR3s were moderately but significantly shorter in Type 1 diabetes patients in all four CD4+ subsets. The influence of HLA type on TCRB rearrangement stayed undetermined. The naive, central memory and Treg TCRB repertoires looked more alike in patients than they did in healthy donors.

This TCR was sampled from a woman in her 40s with type 1 diabetes. V gene TRBV16 combines with J gene TRBJ1-2, with D unresolved. Sequenced: naive CD4+ T cells from blood. The CDR3 bases are TGTGCCAGCAGCCAATTCTTGGCTCCGTTTCAAGGCTACACCTTC. Translation: CASSQFLAPFQGYTF.